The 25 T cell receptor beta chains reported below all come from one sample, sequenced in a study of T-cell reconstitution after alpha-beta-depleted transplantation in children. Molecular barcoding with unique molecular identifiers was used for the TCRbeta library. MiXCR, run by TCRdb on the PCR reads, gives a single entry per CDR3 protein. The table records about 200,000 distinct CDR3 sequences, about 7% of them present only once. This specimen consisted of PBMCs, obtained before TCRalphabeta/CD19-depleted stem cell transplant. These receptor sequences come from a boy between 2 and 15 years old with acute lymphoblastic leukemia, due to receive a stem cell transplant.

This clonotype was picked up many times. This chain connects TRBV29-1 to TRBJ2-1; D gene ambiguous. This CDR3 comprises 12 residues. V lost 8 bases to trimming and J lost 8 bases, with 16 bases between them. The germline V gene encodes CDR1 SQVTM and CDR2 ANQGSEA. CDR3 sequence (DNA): TGCAGCTTACAAGGATTTAGGGATGAGCAGTTCTTC. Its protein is CSLQGFRDEQFF.

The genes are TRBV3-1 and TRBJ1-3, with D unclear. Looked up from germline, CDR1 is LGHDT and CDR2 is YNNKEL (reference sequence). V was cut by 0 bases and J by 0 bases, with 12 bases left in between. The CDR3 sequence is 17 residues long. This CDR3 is CASSQELGRSSGNTIYF. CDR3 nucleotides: TGTGCCAGCAGCCAAGAGCTAGGGCGGAGCTCTGGAAACACCATATATTTT.

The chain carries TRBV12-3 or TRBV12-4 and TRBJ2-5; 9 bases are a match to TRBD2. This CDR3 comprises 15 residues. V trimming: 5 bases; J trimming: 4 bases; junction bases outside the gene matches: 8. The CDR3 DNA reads TGTGCCAGCAGTCCGCTAGGCGGGGGGGGAGAGACCCAGTACTTC. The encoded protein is CASSPLGGGGETQYF.

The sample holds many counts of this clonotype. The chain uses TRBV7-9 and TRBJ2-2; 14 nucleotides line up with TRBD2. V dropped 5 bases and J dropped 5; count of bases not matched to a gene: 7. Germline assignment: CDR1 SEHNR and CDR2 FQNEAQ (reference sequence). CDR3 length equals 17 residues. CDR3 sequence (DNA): TGTGCCAGCAGCCTCCGACTAGCGGGGGGGCGAACCGGGGAGCTGTTTTTT. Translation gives CASSLRLAGGRTGELFF. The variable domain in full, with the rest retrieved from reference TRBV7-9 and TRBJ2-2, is DTGVSQNPRHKITKRGQNVTFRCDPISEHNRLYWYRQTLGQGPEFLTYFQNEAQLEKSRLLSDRFSAERPKGSFSTLEIQRTEQGDSAMYLCASSLRLAGGRTGELFFGEGSRLTVL.

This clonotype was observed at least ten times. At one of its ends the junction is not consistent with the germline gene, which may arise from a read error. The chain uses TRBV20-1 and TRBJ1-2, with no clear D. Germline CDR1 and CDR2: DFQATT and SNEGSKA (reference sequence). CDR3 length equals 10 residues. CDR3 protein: CSVREDGYTF. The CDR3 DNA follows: TGCAGTGTTAGAGAGGATGGCTACACCTTC.

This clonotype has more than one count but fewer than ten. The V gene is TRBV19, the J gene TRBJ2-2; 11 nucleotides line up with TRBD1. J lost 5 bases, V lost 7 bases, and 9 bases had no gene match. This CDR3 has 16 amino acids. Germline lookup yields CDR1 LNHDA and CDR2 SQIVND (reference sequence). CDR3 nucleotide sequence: TGTGCCAGTAAATTCTCCCGGGACAGGGGGACCGGGGAGCTGTTTTTT. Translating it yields CASKFSRDRGTGELFF. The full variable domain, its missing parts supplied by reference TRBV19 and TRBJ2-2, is DGGITQSPKYLFRKEGQNVTLSCEQNLNHDAMYWYRQDPGQGLRLIYYSQIVNDFQKGDIAEGYSVSREKKESFPLTVTSAQKNPTAFYLCASKFSRDRGTGELFFGEGSRLTVL.

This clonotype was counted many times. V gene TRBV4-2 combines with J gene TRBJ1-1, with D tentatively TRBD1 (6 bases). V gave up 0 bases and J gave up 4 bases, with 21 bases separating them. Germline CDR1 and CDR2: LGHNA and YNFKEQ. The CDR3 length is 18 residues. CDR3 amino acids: CASSQEIWEGGESTEAFF. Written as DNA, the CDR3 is TGTGCCAGCAGCCAAGAAATATGGGAAGGGGGGGAATCCACTGAAGCTTTCTTT.

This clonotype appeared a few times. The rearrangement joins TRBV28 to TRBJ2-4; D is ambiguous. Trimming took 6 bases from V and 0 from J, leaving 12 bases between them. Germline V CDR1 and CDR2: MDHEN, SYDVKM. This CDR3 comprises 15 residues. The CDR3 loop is CASSEPQLAKNIQYF. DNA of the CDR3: TGTGCCAGCAGCGAACCCCAGCTAGCCAAAAACATTCAGTACTTC.

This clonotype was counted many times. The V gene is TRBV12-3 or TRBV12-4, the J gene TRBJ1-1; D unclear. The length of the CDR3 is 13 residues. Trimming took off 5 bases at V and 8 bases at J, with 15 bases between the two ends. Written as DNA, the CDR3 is TGTGCCAGCAGTGAACGGTTCCGGGAGGAAGCTTTCTTT. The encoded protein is CASSERFREEAFF.

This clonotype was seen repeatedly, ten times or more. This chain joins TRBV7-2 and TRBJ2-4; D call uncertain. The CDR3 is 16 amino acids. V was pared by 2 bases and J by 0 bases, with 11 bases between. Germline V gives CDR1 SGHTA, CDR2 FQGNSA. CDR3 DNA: TGTGCCAGCAGCTTAAGTGCCTTATCAGCCAAAAACATTCAGTACTTC. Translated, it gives CASSLSALSAKNIQYF.

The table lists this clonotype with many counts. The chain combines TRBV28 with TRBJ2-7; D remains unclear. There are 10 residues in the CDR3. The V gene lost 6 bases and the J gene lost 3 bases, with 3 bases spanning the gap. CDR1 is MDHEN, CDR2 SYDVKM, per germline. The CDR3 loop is CASSHYEQYF. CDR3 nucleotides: TGTGCCAGCAGCCACTACGAGCAGTACTTC. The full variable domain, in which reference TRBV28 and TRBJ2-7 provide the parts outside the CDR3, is DVKVTQSSRYLVKRTGEKVFLECVQDMDHENMFWYRQDPGLGLRLIYFSYDVKMKEKGDIPEGYSVSREKKERFSLILESASTNQTSMYLCASSHYEQYFGPGTRLTVT.

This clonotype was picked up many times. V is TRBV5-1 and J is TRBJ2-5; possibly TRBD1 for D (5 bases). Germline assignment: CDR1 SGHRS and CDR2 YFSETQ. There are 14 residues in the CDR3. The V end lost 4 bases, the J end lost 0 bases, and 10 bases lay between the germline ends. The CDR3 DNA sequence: TGCGCCAGCAGCCCGACAGTTAACCAAGAGACCCAGTACTTC. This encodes CASSPTVNQETQYF.

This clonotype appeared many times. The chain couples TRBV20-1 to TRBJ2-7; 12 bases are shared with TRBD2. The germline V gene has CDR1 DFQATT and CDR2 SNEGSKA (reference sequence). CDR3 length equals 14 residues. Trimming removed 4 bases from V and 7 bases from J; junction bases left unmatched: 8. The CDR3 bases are TGCAGTGCTAAAGTACCGGGACTAGCGGGTGAGCAGTACTTC. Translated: CSAKVPGLAGEQYF.

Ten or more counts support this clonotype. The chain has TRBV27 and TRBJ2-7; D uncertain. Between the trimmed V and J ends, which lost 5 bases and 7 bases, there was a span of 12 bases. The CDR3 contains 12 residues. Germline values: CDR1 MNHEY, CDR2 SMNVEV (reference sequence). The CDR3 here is CASSRTKGEQYF. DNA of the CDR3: TGTGCCAGCAGTCGCACTAAAGGAGAGCAGTACTTC.

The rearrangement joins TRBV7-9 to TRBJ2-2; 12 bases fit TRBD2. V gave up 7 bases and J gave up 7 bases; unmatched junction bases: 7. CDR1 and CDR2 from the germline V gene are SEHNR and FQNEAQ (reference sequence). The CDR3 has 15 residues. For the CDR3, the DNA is TGTGCCAGCACCGGGACTAGCGGGCCCCTCGGGGAGCTGTTTTTT. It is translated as CASTGTSGPLGELFF.

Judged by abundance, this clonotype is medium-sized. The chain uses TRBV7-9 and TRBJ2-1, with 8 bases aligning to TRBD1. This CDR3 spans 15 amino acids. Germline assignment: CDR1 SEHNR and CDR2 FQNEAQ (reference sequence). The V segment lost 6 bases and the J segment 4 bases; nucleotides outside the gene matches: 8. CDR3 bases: TGTGCCAGCAGAACCGGGACAGGACGGTACAATGAGCAGTTCTTC. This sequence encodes CASRTGTGRYNEQFF. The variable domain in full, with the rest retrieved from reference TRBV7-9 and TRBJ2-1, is DTGVSQNPRHKITKRGQNVTFRCDPISEHNRLYWYRQTLGQGPEFLTYFQNEAQLEKSRLLSDRFSAERPKGSFSTLEIQRTEQGDSAMYLCASRTGTGRYNEQFFGPGTRLTVL.

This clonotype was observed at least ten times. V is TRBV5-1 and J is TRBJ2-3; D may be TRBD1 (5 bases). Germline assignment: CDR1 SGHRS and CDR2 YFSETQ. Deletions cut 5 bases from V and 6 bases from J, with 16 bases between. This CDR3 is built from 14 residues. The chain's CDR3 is CASRPQGFQDTQYF. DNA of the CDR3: TGCGCCAGCAGACCCCAGGGATTTCAGGATACGCAGTATTTT.

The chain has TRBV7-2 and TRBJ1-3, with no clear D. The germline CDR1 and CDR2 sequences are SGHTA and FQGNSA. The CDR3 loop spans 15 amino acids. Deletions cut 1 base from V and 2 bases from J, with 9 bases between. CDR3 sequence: CASSLGYGTGNTIYF. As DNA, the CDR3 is TGTGCCAGCAGCTTAGGCTACGGGACTGGAAACACCATATATTTT.

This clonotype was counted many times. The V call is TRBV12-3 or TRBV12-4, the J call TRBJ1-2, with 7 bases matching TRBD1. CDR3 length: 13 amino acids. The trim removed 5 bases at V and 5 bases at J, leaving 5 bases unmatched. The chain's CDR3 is CASSPTGKYGYTF. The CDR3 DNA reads TGTGCCAGCAGTCCGACAGGGAAGTATGGCTACACCTTC.

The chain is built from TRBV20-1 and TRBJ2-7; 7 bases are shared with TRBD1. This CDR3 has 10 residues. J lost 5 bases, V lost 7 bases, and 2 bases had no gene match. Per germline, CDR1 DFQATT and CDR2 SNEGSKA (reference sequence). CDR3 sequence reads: CSGQGNEQYF. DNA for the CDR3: TGCAGTGGACAGGGCAACGAGCAGTACTTC.

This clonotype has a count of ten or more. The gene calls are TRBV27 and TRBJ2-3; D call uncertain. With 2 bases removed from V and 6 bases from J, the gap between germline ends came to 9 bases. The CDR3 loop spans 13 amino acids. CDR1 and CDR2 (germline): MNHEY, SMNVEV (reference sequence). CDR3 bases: TGTGCCAGCAGTTTAGGCGAAAGGGATACGCAGTATTTT. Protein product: CASSLGERDTQYF.

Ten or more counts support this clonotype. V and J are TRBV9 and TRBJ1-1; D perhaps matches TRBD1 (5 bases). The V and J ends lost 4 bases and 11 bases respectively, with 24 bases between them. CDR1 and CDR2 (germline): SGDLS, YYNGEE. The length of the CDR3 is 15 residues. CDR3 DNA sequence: TGTGCCAGCAGCCCTGAGCCCGGGGCAGGGCGGGGGGCTTTCTTT. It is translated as CASSPEPGAGRGAFF.

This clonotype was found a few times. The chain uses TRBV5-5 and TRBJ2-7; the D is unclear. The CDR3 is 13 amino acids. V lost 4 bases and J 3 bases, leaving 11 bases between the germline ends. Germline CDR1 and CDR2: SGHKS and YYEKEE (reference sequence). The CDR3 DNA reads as TGTGCCAGCAGCACCGACGGGTTCTACGAGCAGTACTTC. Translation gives CASSTDGFYEQYF.

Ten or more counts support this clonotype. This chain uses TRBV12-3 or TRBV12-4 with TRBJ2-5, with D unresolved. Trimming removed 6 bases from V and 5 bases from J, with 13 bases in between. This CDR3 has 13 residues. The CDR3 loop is CASRLFPGETQYF. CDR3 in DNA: TGTGCCAGCAGGTTATTTCCCGGGGAGACCCAGTACTTC.

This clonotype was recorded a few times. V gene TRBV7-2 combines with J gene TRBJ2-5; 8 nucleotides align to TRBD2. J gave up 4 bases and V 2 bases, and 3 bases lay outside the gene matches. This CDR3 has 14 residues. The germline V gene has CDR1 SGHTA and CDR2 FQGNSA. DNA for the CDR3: TGTGCCAGCAGCTTATATCGGGGGGGAGAGACCCAGTACTTC. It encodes CASSLYRGGETQYF.